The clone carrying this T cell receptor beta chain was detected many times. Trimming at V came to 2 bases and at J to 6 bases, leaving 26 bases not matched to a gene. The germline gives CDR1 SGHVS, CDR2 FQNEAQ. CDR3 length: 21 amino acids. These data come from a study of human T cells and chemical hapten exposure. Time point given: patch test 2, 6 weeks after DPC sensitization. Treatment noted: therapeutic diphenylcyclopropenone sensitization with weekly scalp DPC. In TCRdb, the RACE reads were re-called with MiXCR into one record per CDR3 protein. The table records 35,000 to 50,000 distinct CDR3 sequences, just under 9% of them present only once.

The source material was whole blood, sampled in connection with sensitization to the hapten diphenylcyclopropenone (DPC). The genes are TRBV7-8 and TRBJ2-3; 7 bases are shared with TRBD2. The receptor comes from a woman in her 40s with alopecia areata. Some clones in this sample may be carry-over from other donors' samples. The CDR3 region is CASSLRVGPSGPAPLRDTQYF. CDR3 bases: TGTGCCAGCAGCTTAAGGGTTGGGCCTAGCGGTCCCGCCCCCCTTCGGGATACGCAGTATTTT.